Below are 4 T cell receptor beta chains sequenced from a single sample in a study of breast tumors, draining lymph nodes, adjacent tissues. Breast cancer patients provided tissue from their axillary draining lymph nodes. Each CDR3 protein is one row after TCRdb ran MiXCR on the multiplex PCR reads. The data hold 170,000 or so distinct CDR3 sequences, with around a third observed a single time. The sample was axillary lymph node tissue. Receptors originate from a female donor with breast cancer. Some clones in this sample may be carry-over from other donors' samples.

This clonotype was seen at least ten times. This sequence joins TRBV12-3 or TRBV12-4 and TRBJ1-5, with 8 bases fitting TRBD1. The CDR3 is made up of 14 amino acids. The trim removed 5 bases at V and 6 bases at J, leaving 6 bases unmatched. The CDR3 sequence is CASSIQGAIQPQHF. CDR3 coding DNA: TGTGCCAGCAGTATCCAGGGGGCGATTCAGCCCCAGCATTTT.

At least ten counts were recorded for this clonotype. The rearrangement joins TRBV7-8 to TRBJ1-3, with TRBD1 as a possible D gene (5 bases). Deletions cut 4 bases from V and 0 bases from J, with 10 bases between. CDR1 and CDR2 from the germline V gene are SGHVS and FQNEAQ. The length of the CDR3 is 15 residues. CDR3 nucleotide sequence: TGTGCCAGCAGCTCGGGACCTGGCTCTGGAAACACCATATATTTT. Protein sequence: CASSSGPGSGNTIYF.

For this clonotype: A much larger clone differs from this one at a single base, so this may be a read error. V gene TRBV5-4 combines with J gene TRBJ2-3; possibly TRBD1 or TRBD2 for D (5 bases each). The CDR3 totals 16 residues. The V gene's germline CDR1 is SGHNT and CDR2 YYREEE (reference sequence). Trimming removed 4 bases at V and 2 bases at J, with 17 bases between. The CDR3 is CASSVAWDPFTDTQYF. The CDR3 bases are TGTGCCAGCAGCGTAGCCTGGGACCCTTTCACAGATACGCAGTATTTT.

This clonotype was recorded at least ten times. The chain has TRBV7-9 and TRBJ1-2; no clear D gene. CDR1 is SEHNR and CDR2 is FQNEAQ in the germline V gene (reference sequence). The CDR3 consists of 14 residues. V lost 4 bases and J lost 10, with 19 bases in between. The CDR3 DNA sequence: TGTGCCAGCAGCTCTACGACGGGATTACGTACCTACACCTTC. Translating gives CASSSTTGLRTYTF.